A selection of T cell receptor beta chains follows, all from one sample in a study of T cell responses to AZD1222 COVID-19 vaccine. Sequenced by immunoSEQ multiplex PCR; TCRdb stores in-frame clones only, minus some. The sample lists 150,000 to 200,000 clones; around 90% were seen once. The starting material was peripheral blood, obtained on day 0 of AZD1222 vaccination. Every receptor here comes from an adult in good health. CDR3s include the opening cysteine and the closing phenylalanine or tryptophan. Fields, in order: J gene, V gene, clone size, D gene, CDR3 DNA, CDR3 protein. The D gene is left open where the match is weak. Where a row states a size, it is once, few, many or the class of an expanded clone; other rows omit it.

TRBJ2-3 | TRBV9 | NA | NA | TGTGCCAGCAGCGTAGAATCCCTGGGGGGTACGCAGTATTTT | CASSVESLGGTQYF
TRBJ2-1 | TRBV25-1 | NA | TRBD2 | TGTGCCAGCAGTCCTAAAGCTAGCGGGAGCTCCTACAATGAGCAGTTCTTC | CASSPKASGSSYNEQFF
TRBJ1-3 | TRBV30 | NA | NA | TGTGCCTGGAGTGTAGGTGGTGCGGGTGGAAACACCATATATTTT | CAWSVGGAGGNTIYF
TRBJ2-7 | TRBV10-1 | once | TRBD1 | TGCGCCAGCAGTGGAGGGGACAGGGACGAGCAGTACTTC | CASSGGDRDEQYF
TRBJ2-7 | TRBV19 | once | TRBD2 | TGTGCCAGTAGTCCCTTTACTAGCGGGAGTCGCAACGAGCAGTACTTC | CASSPFTSGSRNEQYF
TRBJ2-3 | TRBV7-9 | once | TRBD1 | TGTGCCAGCAGCTTCGGGACAGCAGATACGCAGTATTTT | CASSFGTADTQYF
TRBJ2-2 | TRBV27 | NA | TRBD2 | TGTGCCAGCACCGGATCGACTAGCGGGAGTCTCGGCACCGGGGAGCTGTTTTTT | CASTGSTSGSLGTGELFF
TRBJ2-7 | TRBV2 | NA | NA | TGTGCCAGCCGACAGGATAGCTACGAGCAGTACTTC | CASRQDSYEQYF
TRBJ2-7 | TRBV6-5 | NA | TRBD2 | TGTGCCAGCACGCTAGCGGCTTACGAGCAGTACTTC | CASTLAAYEQYF
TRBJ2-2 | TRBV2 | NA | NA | TGTGCCAGCAGTGGATTCGAGCTGAACACCGGGGAGCTGTTTTTT | CASSGFELNTGELFF
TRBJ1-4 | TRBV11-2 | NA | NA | TGTGCCAGCAGCTTTGAAATCGCGGGAGGCAAACTGTTTTTT | CASSFEIAGGKLFF
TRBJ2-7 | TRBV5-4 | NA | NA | TGTGCCAGCAGCCCCCGTGAGAGGGGGTTGCAGTACTTC | CASSPRERGLQYF
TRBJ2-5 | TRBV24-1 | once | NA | TGTGCCACCAGTGACCCCACGTGGGGGGACGGGGAGACCCAGTACTTC | CATSDPTWGDGETQYF
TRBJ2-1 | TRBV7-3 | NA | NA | TGTGCCAGCAGCTTAAGGGTGACTAGGAGTTTCGGCAATGAGCAGTTCTTC | CASSLRVTRSFGNEQFF
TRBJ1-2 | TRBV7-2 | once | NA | TGTGCCAGCACCCTCGGGGGTAATGGCTACACCTTC | CASTLGGNGYTF
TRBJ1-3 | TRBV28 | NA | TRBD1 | TGTGCCAGCAGTGCCGGGACAGCCGGAAACACCATATATTTT | CASSAGTAGNTIYF
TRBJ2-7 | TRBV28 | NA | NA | TGTGCCAGCAGTTCCCCATGGCAGCAGGGTGGTACCTACGAGCAGTACTTC | CASSSPWQQGGTYEQYF
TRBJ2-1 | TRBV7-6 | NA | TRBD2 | TGTGCCAGCAGCTTAGAACTAGCGGGAGGGCTAGTAGTTTACAATGAGCAGTTCTTC | CASSLELAGGLVVYNEQFF
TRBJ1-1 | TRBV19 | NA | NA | TGTGCCAGTAGTATCACCGGTCATGGTAGCGCTGAAGCTTTCTTT | CASSITGHGSAEAFF
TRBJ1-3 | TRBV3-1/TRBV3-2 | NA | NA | TGTGCCAGCAGCCACGGAAACACCATATATTTT | CASSHGNTIYF
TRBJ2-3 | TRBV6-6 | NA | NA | TGTGCCAGCAGTTACAGTAGCGAGCCTAGCACAGATACGCAGTATTTT | CASSYSSEPSTDTQYF
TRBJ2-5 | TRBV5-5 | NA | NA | TGTGCCAGCATTCTGGGGTATTTGGGAGCGGAGACCCAGTACTTC | CASILGYLGAETQYF
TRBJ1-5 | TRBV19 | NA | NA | TGTGCCAGTAGTGTACGTAGAAAGCACAATCAGCCCCAGCATTTT | CASSVRRKHNQPQHF
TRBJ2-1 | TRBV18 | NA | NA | TGTGCCAGCTCACCACCGAACCTTAGGTTAAATGAGCAGTTCTTC | CASSPPNLRLNEQFF
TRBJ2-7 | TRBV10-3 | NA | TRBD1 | TGTGCCATCAGTGATGCTACTCTAGGCAAGGGGGCGCCTGGCGAGCAGTACTTC | CAISDATLGKGAPGEQYF
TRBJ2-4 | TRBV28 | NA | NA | TGTGCCAGCGGGCAGAAGTACTTC | CASGQKYF
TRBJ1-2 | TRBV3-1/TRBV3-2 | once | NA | TGTGCCAGCAGCCAAGTGAGGGGGGCCGCAAATGGCTACACCTTC | CASSQVRGAANGYTF
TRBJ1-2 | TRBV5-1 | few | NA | TGCGCCAGCAGCGGAAGGGATGGTAAGATAGGCTACACCTTC | CASSGRDGKIGYTF